The 24 T cell receptor beta chains listed next were all sequenced from one sample in a study of response to subunit inactivated influenza vaccine. TCRdb recomputed calls from the RT-PCR reads with MiXCR, one row per CDR3 protein. The data hold about 580,000 distinct CDR3 sequences, with 14% observed a single time. This material consisted of PBMCs from blood, taken approximately 12 days after vaccination. The receptors here all came from a man in his fifties who received an inactivated influenza vaccine.

The V call is TRBV12-3 or TRBV12-4, the J call TRBJ1-6; D remains ambiguous. V lost 7 bases to trimming and J lost 0 bases, with 7 bases between them. The CDR3 is made up of 14 amino acids. CDR3 sequence reads: CASTPGSYNSPLHF. In DNA, the CDR3 is TGTGCCAGCACCCCCGGCTCCTATAATTCACCCCTCCACTTT.

This clonotype was seen a handful of times. The rearrangement joins TRBV20-1 to TRBJ2-7; D unclear. Trimming removed 0 bases from V and 4 bases from J, with 10 bases in between. The germline gives CDR1 DFQATT, CDR2 SNEGSKA (reference sequence). CDR3 length: 13 residues. The CDR3 sequence is CSARDRDTYEQYF. Written as DNA, the CDR3 is TGCAGTGCTAGAGATCGAGACACGTACGAGCAGTACTTC.

Only a few counts were recorded for this clonotype. V gene TRBV20-1 combines with J gene TRBJ2-5, with D unclear. This CDR3 is 15 amino acids long. The V gene lost 5 bases and the J gene lost 0 bases, with 16 bases spanning the gap. CDR1 is DFQATT and CDR2 is SNEGSKA in the germline V gene (reference sequence). The DNA of the CDR3 is TGCAGTGCTCCCGATCCTTCTAGGTACCAAGAGACCCAGTACTTC. Its protein product is CSAPDPSRYQETQYF.

This clonotype was seen only a few times. This chain joins TRBV10-3 and TRBJ1-6, with 8 positions matching TRBD1. V trimming: 4 bases; J trimming: 9 bases; junction bases outside the gene matches: 8. Germline-derived CDR1 and CDR2 are ENHRY and SYGVKD. The CDR3 runs to 15 residues. The CDR3 DNA follows: TGTGCCATCAGTGGGGGAGACAGGGGAGGTTCACCCCTCCACTTT. This translates into CAISGGDRGGSPLHF.

J is TRBJ2-1 and V is TRBV7-2; TRBD2 matches at 7 bases. The CDR3 is 17 amino acids. J lost 0 bases, V lost 2 bases, and 7 bases had no gene match. Germline V CDR1 and CDR2: SGHTA, FQGNSA. CDR3 amino acids: CASSLLGRDYSYNEQFF. In DNA form, the CDR3 reads TGTGCCAGCAGCTTACTTGGACGGGACTACTCCTACAATGAGCAGTTCTTC.

There are a few counts of this clonotype. The V call is TRBV4-2, the J call TRBJ2-1; 10 bases are shared with TRBD2. The germline V gene encodes CDR1 LGHNA and CDR2 YNFKEQ. V trimming: 4 bases; J trimming: 10 bases; junction bases outside the gene matches: 13. The CDR3 consists of 16 residues. DNA for the CDR3: TGTGCCAGCAGCCCGACTAGCGGGTCCCCCCCAGGGGAGCAGTTCTTC. Translation: CASSPTSGSPPGEQFF.

The chain uses TRBV4-3 and TRBJ2-2; TRBD2 matches at 8 bases. The V segment lost 0 bases and the J segment 6 bases; nucleotides outside the gene matches: 6. The CDR3 is made up of 16 amino acids. The germline CDR1 and CDR2 sequences are LGHNA and YSLEER. The CDR3 region is CASSQDVGTRAGELFF. The CDR3 DNA sequence: TGCGCCAGCAGCCAAGATGTTGGGACTAGGGCCGGGGAGCTGTTTTTT.

This clonotype was seen a handful of times. The chain joins TRBV7-2 to TRBJ2-1; 8 nucleotides align to TRBD2. There are 16 residues in the CDR3. V lost 1 base, J lost 2 bases, and 4 bases stayed unmatched. Germline V CDR1 and CDR2: SGHTA, FQGNSA. The CDR3 reads CASSLVSGGAYNEQFF. In DNA, the CDR3 is TGTGCCAGCAGCTTAGTGTCGGGGGGGGCCTACAATGAGCAGTTCTTC. The full variable domain, its missing parts supplied by reference TRBV7-2 and TRBJ2-1, is GAGVSQSPSNKVTEKGKDVELRCDPISGHTALYWYRQSLGQGLEFLIYFQGNSAPDKSGLPSDRFSAERTGGSVSTLTIQRTQQEDSAVYLCASSLVSGGAYNEQFFGPGTRLTVL.

In its sample, this clonotype was seen a few times. The chain joins TRBV18 to TRBJ2-3, with D unclear. Germline loops: CDR1 KGHSH, CDR2 LQKENI. V lost 1 base and J 1 base, leaving 9 bases between the germline ends. This CDR3 spans 15 amino acids. DNA of the CDR3: TGTGCCAGCTCACCACAGGTCGCGGGCACAGATACGCAGTATTTT. Amino acids: CASSPQVAGTDTQYF.

The CDR3 region is CASRGAGTSAETQYF. CDR3 coding DNA: TGTGCCAGCAGGGGAGCAGGGACTAGCGCGGAGACCCAGTACTTC. The rearrangement uses TRBV2 and TRBJ2-5; 10 bases line up with TRBD2. The CDR3 covers 15 residues. CDR1 and CDR2 from the germline V gene are SNHLY and FYNNEI. Trimming at V came to 6 bases and at J to 5 bases, leaving 9 bases not matched to a gene.

This clonotype was detected a few times. The V and J genes are TRBV3-1 and TRBJ2-3; D unresolved. Germline V CDR1 and CDR2: LGHDT, YNNKEL (reference sequence). Between the trimmed V and J ends, which lost 1 base and 0 bases, there was a span of 14 bases. This CDR3 contains 17 residues. CDR3 sequence (DNA): TGTGCCAGCAGCCAAGCGGGCCGGATGGCTAGCACAGATACGCAGTATTTT. This codes for CASSQAGRMASTDTQYF.

The chain recombines TRBV20-1 with TRBJ1-2, with 8 bases aligning to TRBD1. Germline CDR1 is DFQATT and CDR2 is SNEGSKA (reference sequence). The CDR3 loop spans 14 amino acids. Trimming took 0 bases from V and 3 from J; bases not matched to a gene: 3. DNA of the CDR3: TGCAGTGCTAGAGATCCGACAGGGGACTATGGCTACACCTTC. Translated, it gives CSARDPTGDYGYTF.

This clonotype turned up a few times. The chain combines TRBV30 with TRBJ2-2; no definite D call. Germline CDR1 is GTSNPN and CDR2 is SVGIG (reference sequence). Trimming took 4 bases from V and 1 from J, leaving 10 bases between them. CDR3 size: 14 residues. The CDR3, as DNA: TGTGCCTGGAACCTAATAGGGAACACCGGGGAGCTGTTTTTT. Its protein product is CAWNLIGNTGELFF.

This clonotype was observed a handful of times. V is TRBV7-2 and J is TRBJ2-5, with 8 bases aligning to TRBD1. CDR1 and CDR2 (germline): SGHTA, FQGNSA. Losses at the gene ends were 6 bases for V and 4 bases for J; bases not matched to a gene: 1. The CDR3 loop spans 12 amino acids. The CDR3 DNA follows: TGTGCCAGCAGAACAGGGGGAGAGACCCAGTACTTC. It encodes CASRTGGETQYF.

This clonotype appeared many times. J is TRBJ2-1 and V is TRBV5-1, with D tentatively TRBD1 (5 bases). This CDR3 is built from 18 residues. Per germline, CDR1 SGHRS and CDR2 YFSETQ. V lost 4 bases to trimming and J lost 7 bases, with 27 bases between them. The CDR3 bases are TGCGCCAGCAGCGATTCACAGACACCCAGACAAGCAGGGAATGAGCAGTTCTTC. It specifies CASSDSQTPRQAGNEQFF.

V usage is TRBV19 and J usage is TRBJ1-1, with TRBD1 as a possible D gene (5 bases). Deletions cut 1 base from V and 5 bases from J, with 11 bases between. Germline V gives CDR1 LNHDA, CDR2 SQIVND (reference sequence). The CDR3 totals 14 residues. The CDR3 coding sequence is TGTGCCAGTAGTATAGTTCCGGGGGAGACTGAAGCTTTCTTT. Residues: CASSIVPGETEAFF.

The V gene is TRBV6-2 or TRBV6-3, the J gene TRBJ1-1, with TRBD1 as a possible D gene (5 bases). The CDR3 is made up of 18 amino acids. The V gene lost 0 bases and the J gene lost 0 bases, with 17 bases spanning the gap. Germline CDR1 is MNHEY and CDR2 is SVGEGT. The CDR3: CASSYSPSGARMNTEAFF. CDR3 nucleotides: TGTGCCAGCAGTTACTCCCCCTCCGGGGCCCGAATGAACACTGAAGCTTTCTTT.

A few counts support this clonotype. The chain has TRBV7-9 and TRBJ1-2; the D gene is possibly TRBD1 (6 bases). The CDR3 loop spans 14 amino acids. Looked up from germline, CDR1 is SEHNR and CDR2 is FQNEAQ (reference sequence). Trimming pared 5 bases from V and 4 bases from J, leaving 14 bases between. CDR3 sequence (DNA): TGTGCCAGCAGCGCTGTTGACAGGACCTATGGCTACACCTTC. Residues: CASSAVDRTYGYTF.

The chain uses TRBV10-3 and TRBJ2-1, with D possibly matching TRBD1 (5 bases). V lost 0 bases and J 8 bases, leaving 14 bases between the germline ends. Germline V gene sequence: CDR1 ENHRY, CDR2 SYGVKD. The CDR3 extends over 15 amino acids. The CDR3, as DNA: TGTGCCATCAGTGAGTCTGGGGCCGCCTCCTATGAGCAGTTCTTC. Amino acids: CAISESGAASYEQFF.

This clonotype was seen a handful of times. This sequence joins TRBV20-1 and TRBJ2-2; no firm D call. V dropped 3 bases and J dropped 1 base, with 9 bases sitting between them. CDR3 length: 14 residues. Germline loops: CDR1 DFQATT, CDR2 SNEGSKA (reference sequence). In DNA form, the CDR3 reads TGCAGTGCTAGTTACGGGTGGAACACCGGGGAGCTGTTTTTT. Translating gives CSASYGWNTGELFF.

There are a few counts of this clonotype. The rearrangement links TRBV20-1 to TRBJ1-6; no clear D. The CDR3 loop spans 13 amino acids. V was trimmed by 0 bases and J by 7 bases, leaving 7 bases between them. The germline gives CDR1 DFQATT, CDR2 SNEGSKA (reference sequence). CDR3 in DNA: TGCAGTGCTAGAGATCTGGTGAATTCACCCCTCCACTTT. Encoded protein: CSARDLVNSPLHF.

This sequence joins TRBV5-5 and TRBJ2-3; possible D gene TRBD1, 5 bases. Germline CDR1 and CDR2: SGHKS and YYEKEE (reference sequence). This CDR3 comprises 15 residues. Trimming left V 2 bases short and J 0 bases short, with 10 bases between. The CDR3 here is CASSLTGLSTDTQYF. The CDR3 DNA is TGTGCCAGCAGCTTAACAGGCCTGAGCACAGATACGCAGTATTTT.

The chain joins TRBV2 to TRBJ1-5, with D perhaps matching TRBD1 (5 bases). Trimming took off 3 bases at V and 7 bases at J, with 16 bases between the two ends. CDR3 length: 15 amino acids. CDR1 and CDR2 from the germline V gene are SNHLY and FYNNEI. This CDR3 is CASSERRGSDQPQHF. DNA of the CDR3: TGTGCCAGCAGTGAGAGGAGGGGCAGCGACCAGCCCCAGCATTTT.

The chain couples TRBV7-3 to TRBJ2-7, with D hard to call. V lost 0 bases, J lost 6 bases, and 9 bases lay in between. CDR1 SGHTA and CDR2 FQGTGA come from the germline V gene. The CDR3 has 13 residues. As DNA, the CDR3 is TGTGCCAGCAGCTTAACATCCCTCAGCGAGCAGTACTTC. As protein: CASSLTSLSEQYF. The full variable domain, with the rest looked up from reference TRBV7-3 and TRBJ2-7, is GAGVSQTPSNKVTEKGKYVELRCDPISGHTALYWYRQSLGQGPEFLIYFQGTGAADDSGLPNDRFFAVRPEGSVSTLKIQRTERGDSAVYLCASSLTSLSEQYFGPGTRLTVT.